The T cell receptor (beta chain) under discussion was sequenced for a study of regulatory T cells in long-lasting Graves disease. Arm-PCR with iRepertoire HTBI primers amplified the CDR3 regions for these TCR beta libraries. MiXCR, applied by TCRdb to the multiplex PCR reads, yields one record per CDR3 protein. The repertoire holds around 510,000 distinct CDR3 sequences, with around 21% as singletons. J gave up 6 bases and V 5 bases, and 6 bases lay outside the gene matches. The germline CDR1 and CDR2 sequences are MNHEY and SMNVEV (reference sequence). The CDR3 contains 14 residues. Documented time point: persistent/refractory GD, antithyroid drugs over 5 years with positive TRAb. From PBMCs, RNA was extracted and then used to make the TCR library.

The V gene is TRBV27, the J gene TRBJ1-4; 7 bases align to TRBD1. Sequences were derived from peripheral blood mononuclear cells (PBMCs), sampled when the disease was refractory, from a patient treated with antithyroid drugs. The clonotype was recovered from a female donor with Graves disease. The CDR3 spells CASSHRGADEKLFF. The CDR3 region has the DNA TGTGCCAGCAGTCACAGGGGAGCTGATGAAAAACTGTTTTTT.